This T cell receptor beta chain was sequenced for a study of PD-1 blockade in classical Hodgkin lymphoma. This clone has a handful of counts. The antigen remains undetermined. Specified time point: cycle 4 day 1 (C4D1), after five to seven weeks of nivolumab. There was relapse after autologous stem cell transplantation in every patient, and there was variation in brentuximab vedotin exposure. Magnetic negative selection was used to purify CD4+ T cells from PBMCs that had been thawed. General observations from the study: Partial responders and progressors had significantly lower baseline TCR diversity. Whereas CD4+ TCR diversity had risen significantly by C4D1, CD8+ TCR diversity had not.

The data were produced by immunoSEQ multiplex PCR, yet TCRdb's version contains in-frame clones alone and is incomplete. Here the sample spans more than 1,500 clones, around four fifths being singletons. The source is a human donor with classical Hodgkin lymphoma. This sample comprised CD4+ T cells from blood, obtained before the fourth cycle of nivolumab.

The CDR3 DNA is TGTGCCAGCTCGAGGGGCCATAAGACTAGCGGGGCTAAAGTTGGGTACAATGAGCAGTTCTTC. Protein: CASSRGHKTSGAKVGYNEQFF. V is TRBV9 and J is TRBJ2-1; 11 nucleotides agree with TRBD2. Germline V gives CDR1 SGDLS, CDR2 YYNGEE. Trimming took 7 bases from V and 4 from J; bases not matched to a gene: 25. The CDR3 covers 21 residues.